The 22 T cell receptor beta chains below all came from one sample that was sequenced in a study of Ad26.COV2.S vaccination and SARS-CoV-2 variants (dated by TCRdb to about 2021). The treatment or condition label here, explained by the study, means: over 15 received Ad26.COV2.S at low or high dose, single or two shots; 5 received placebo; per-sample allocation not given. For vaccine and placebo recipients, the sequenced repertoires came from samples collected on day 63 after the first injection. The receptor library was made with the immunoSEQ multiplex PCR assay. The table was pulled from immuneACCESS by TCRdb, which kept in-frame rearrangements only. Such tables lose some clones; where checked, under half of the loss comes from unresolved V genes, and the rest has no known cause. Here the sample has 300,000 to 350,000 clones; around nine tenths occur a single time. The ten largest make up approximately 5% of the sample.

The material sequenced was peripheral blood, taken in a trial of Ad26.COV2.S vaccine versus placebo. The receptor set was obtained from a person aged 18 to 65 who received the Ad26.COV2.S COVID-19 vaccine or a placebo.

This chain connects TRBV2 to TRBJ2-1; D perhaps matches TRBD2 (5 bases). CDR3 length: 13 amino acids. V shed 6 bases and J shed 6 bases, with 12 bases lying between them. Germline CDR1 and CDR2: SNHLY and FYNNEI. The CDR3 coding sequence is TGTGCCAGCAGGGTCGACTATTCCAATGAGCAGTTCTTC. Translation gives CASRVDYSNEQFF.

This chain joins TRBV7-2 and TRBJ1-1; 7 bases align to TRBD1. Germline V lookup: CDR1 SGHTA, CDR2 FQGNSA. The CDR3 consists of 13 residues. V was clipped by 4 bases and J by 5 bases; unmatched bases: 4. This CDR3 is CASSSPGGTEAFF. The CDR3 coding sequence is TGTGCCAGCAGCTCGCCAGGGGGAACTGAAGCTTTCTTT.

V gene TRBV3-1 (or the pseudogene TRBV3-2) combines with J gene TRBJ2-7, with 7 nucleotides matching TRBD2. CDR1 and CDR2 (germline): LGHDT, YNNKEL (reference sequence). V lost 3 bases, J lost 0 bases, and 17 bases stayed unmatched. This CDR3 region has 19 residues. The CDR3 region is CASSQTGGWSNNSSYEQYF. CDR3 sequence (DNA): TGTGCCAGCAGCCAGACCGGGGGGTGGTCGAATAACTCCTCCTACGAGCAGTACTTC.

This chain uses TRBV6-5 with TRBJ2-7, with D perhaps matching TRBD1 (5 bases). The CDR3 extends over 15 amino acids. Germline V gene sequence: CDR1 MNHEY, CDR2 SVGAGI. Trimming pared 6 bases from V and 0 bases from J, leaving 15 bases between. In nucleotides, the CDR3 is TGTGCCAGCAGCTCCCGACAGATAAGCTCCTACGAGCAGTACTTC. Its protein product is CASSSRQISSYEQYF.

The rearrangement joins TRBV19 to TRBJ2-4; TRBD1 agrees at 10 bases. The CDR3 runs to 17 residues. Looked up from germline, CDR1 is LNHDA and CDR2 is SQIVND (reference sequence). V was clipped by 5 bases and J by 0 bases; unmatched bases: 7. The CDR3 sequence is CASSALDRGLAKNIQYF. CDR3 nucleotides: TGTGCCAGTAGTGCCTTAGACAGGGGGCTAGCCAAAAACATTCAGTACTTC.

The chain couples TRBV6-5 to TRBJ2-7, with TRBD2 matching 10 bases. V dropped 8 bases and J dropped 3; count of bases not matched to a gene: 4. CDR1 and CDR2 (germline): MNHEY, SVGAGI. This CDR3 comprises 13 residues. The CDR3 DNA sequence: TGTGCCAGCTGGGCTAGCGGGAGCTACGAGCAGTACTTC. Amino acid sequence: CASWASGSYEQYF.

This chain connects TRBV6-5 to TRBJ1-1; TRBD1 matches at 7 bases. The junction had 3 bases not matched to a gene; V was cut back by 2 bases and J by 0 bases. This CDR3 contains 15 residues. Per the germline V gene, CDR1 is MNHEY and CDR2 is SVGAGI. The CDR3 region has the DNA TGTGCCAGCAGTTACCAGACAGGGATGAACACTGAAGCTTTCTTT. Translated, it gives CASSYQTGMNTEAFF.

This sequence joins TRBV27 and TRBJ2-7, with D perhaps TRBD2 (6 bases). The CDR3 contains 13 residues. Trimming pared 5 bases from V and 5 bases from J, leaving 13 bases between. Germline CDR1 and CDR2: MNHEY and SMNVEV (reference sequence). CDR3 residues: CASSEAGSDEQYF. The DNA for the CDR3 is TGTGCCAGCAGTGAAGCCGGGAGCGACGAGCAGTACTTC.

V usage is TRBV11-2 and J usage is TRBJ1-1; D not resolved. Deletions cut 2 bases from V and 0 bases from J, with 16 bases between. CDR1 and CDR2 from the germline V gene are SGHAT and FQNNGV. CDR3 size: 17 residues. CDR3 residues: CASSLYRFGRMNTEAFF. The CDR3 DNA sequence: TGTGCCAGCAGCTTATATCGCTTCGGACGGATGAACACTGAAGCTTTCTTT.

The J gene is TRBJ2-5, the V gene TRBV12-3 or TRBV12-4; TRBD1 might be the D (6 bases). The V and J ends lost 6 bases and 4 bases respectively, with 12 bases between them. This CDR3 has 13 amino acids. DNA for the CDR3: TGTGCCAGCAGAAGAAGGACAGTAGAGACCCAGTACTTC. Residues: CASRRRTVETQYF.

The chain links TRBV28 to TRBJ1-5, with 7 bases lining up with TRBD1. Germline V gene sequence: CDR1 MDHEN, CDR2 SYDVKM. The CDR3 loop spans 17 amino acids. V shed 6 bases and J 0 bases; nucleotides not matched to a gene: 11. The CDR3 bases are TGTGCCAGCAGGTCGGGACAGACAAGTTATAGCAATCAGCCCCAGCATTTT. Translated: CASRSGQTSYSNQPQHF.

The chain couples TRBV4-1 to TRBJ1-1, with D perhaps TRBD1 (6 bases). The CDR3 has 16 residues. The V end was cut by 1 base, the J end by 4 bases, with 16 bases between. Germline CDR1 and CDR2: MGHRA and YSYEKL. Written as DNA, the CDR3 is TGCGCCAGCAGCCAAGGGGCAGGGGCGGAATTCACTGAAGCTTTCTTT. This sequence encodes CASSQGAGAEFTEAFF.

This chain connects TRBV2 to TRBJ2-1; 7 nucleotides line up with TRBD1. The germline gives CDR1 SNHLY, CDR2 FYNNEI. This CDR3 has 14 amino acids. J gave up 6 bases and V 3 bases, and 5 bases lay outside the gene matches. This CDR3 reads CASSEQGVGNEQFF. The CDR3 DNA reads as TGTGCCAGCAGTGAGCAGGGGGTAGGCAATGAGCAGTTCTTC.

V is TRBV6-6 and J is TRBJ2-3; tentative D call: TRBD2 (7 bases). Germline loops: CDR1 MNHNY, CDR2 SVGAGI (reference sequence). This CDR3 contains 16 residues. V gave up 0 bases and J gave up 5 bases, with 15 bases separating them. CDR3: CASSYSGGAGKDTQYF. CDR3 nucleotides: TGTGCCAGCAGTTACTCTGGGGGGGCCGGTAAAGATACGCAGTATTTT.

In this sample, this clone turned up once. This CDR3 reads CSVGSLEETQYF. The CDR3 DNA reads as TGCAGCGTGGGTTCTCTAGAGGAGACCCAGTACTTC. This chain links TRBV29-1 with TRBJ2-5; D remains unclear. V lost 6 bases, J lost 5 bases, and 13 bases lay in between. The germline V gene encodes CDR1 SQVTM and CDR2 ANQGSEA. The CDR3 is made up of 12 amino acids.

The CDR3 nucleotides read TGCGCCACATCTCAGGGGGCGGACACTGAAGCTTTCTTT. Translation: CATSQGADTEAFF. This chain connects TRBV5-1 to TRBJ1-1, with TRBD1 matching over 8 bases. The CDR3 extends over 13 amino acids. Germline CDR1 SGHRS, CDR2 YFSETQ. After removal of 9 bases from V and 3 bases from J, the junction contained 7 bases not matched to a gene.

J is TRBJ2-3 and V is TRBV5-4, with 14 bases lining up with TRBD2. The CDR3 runs 15 residues. J gave up 1 base and V 9 bases, and 4 bases lay outside the gene matches. CDR1 and CDR2 from the germline V gene are SGHNT and YYREEE (reference sequence). The CDR3 DNA sequence: TGTGCCACCAAGGGACTAGCGGGAGGCACAGATACGCAGTATTTT. Protein product: CATKGLAGGTDTQYF.

The chain combines TRBV7-2 with TRBJ2-5, with TRBD2 identical over 7 bases. J lost 10 bases, V lost 2 bases, and 7 bases had no gene match. The CDR3 has 13 amino acids. Germline values: CDR1 SGHTA, CDR2 FQGNSA. This chain's CDR3 is CASSLTPRGDQYF. CDR3 nucleotide sequence: TGTGCCAGCAGCTTAACCCCACGGGGGGACCAGTACTTC.

The chain links TRBV5-1 to TRBJ2-3; the D gene is possibly TRBD2 (6 bases). The length of the CDR3 is 15 residues. Per germline, CDR1 SGHRS and CDR2 YFSETQ. V lost 0 bases and J lost 4, with 12 bases in between. The CDR3 spells CASSLVAEGPDTQYF. The DNA of the CDR3 is TGCGCCAGCAGCTTGGTAGCGGAAGGACCAGATACGCAGTATTTT.

The chain couples TRBV2 to TRBJ1-5; TRBD1 matches 11 bases. Germline V gives CDR1 SNHLY, CDR2 FYNNEI. V lost 4 bases to trimming and J lost 0 bases; unmatched junction nucleotides: 5. The CDR3 covers 17 residues. Here the CDR3 reads CASSGDRGGLSNQPQHF. CDR3 sequence (DNA): TGTGCCAGCAGTGGGGACAGGGGGGGCCTTAGCAATCAGCCCCAGCATTTT.

The chain employs TRBV7-2 and TRBJ1-3; D perhaps matches TRBD1 (6 bases). Germline-derived CDR1 and CDR2 are SGHTA and FQGNSA. Trimming pared 0 bases from V and 0 bases from J, leaving 9 bases between. The CDR3 loop spans 16 amino acids. CDR3 nucleotides: TGTGCCAGCAGCTTAGCAGGGGGGTCCTCTGGAAACACCATATATTTT. It is translated as CASSLAGGSSGNTIYF. The full variable domain, rest sourced from reference TRBV7-2 and TRBJ1-3, is GAGVSQSPSNKVTEKGKDVELRCDPISGHTALYWYRQSLGQGLEFLIYFQGNSAPDKSGLPSDRFSAERTGGSVSTLTIQRTQQEDSAVYLCASSLAGGSSGNTIYFGEGSWLTVV.

The chain links TRBV28 to TRBJ1-6, with D perhaps TRBD1 (5 bases). CDR3 length equals 15 residues. The V gene's germline CDR1 is MDHEN and CDR2 SYDVKM. Trimming removed 7 bases from V and 6 bases from J, with 16 bases in between. The CDR3 DNA reads TGTGCCAGCACCCTACGGGGGGGTGGTAATTCACCCCTCCACTTT. Its protein product is CASTLRGGGNSPLHF.